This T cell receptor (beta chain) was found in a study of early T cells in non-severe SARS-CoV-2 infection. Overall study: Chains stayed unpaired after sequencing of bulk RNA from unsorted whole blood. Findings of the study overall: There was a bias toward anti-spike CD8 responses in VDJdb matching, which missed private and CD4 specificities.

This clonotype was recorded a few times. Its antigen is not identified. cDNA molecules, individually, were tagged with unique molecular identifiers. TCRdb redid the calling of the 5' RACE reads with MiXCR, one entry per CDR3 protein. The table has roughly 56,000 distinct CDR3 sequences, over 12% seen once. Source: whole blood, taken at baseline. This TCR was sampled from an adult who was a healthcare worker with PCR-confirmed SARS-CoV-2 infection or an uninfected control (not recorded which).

The CDR3 loop reads CSAQNPDTQYF. The CDR3 DNA reads TGCAGTGCTCAGAACCCCGATACGCAGTATTTT. The chain links TRBV20-1 to TRBJ2-3; D gene uncertain. Germline V lookup: CDR1 DFQATT, CDR2 SNEGSKA (reference sequence). The length of the CDR3 is 11 residues. With 5 bases removed from V and 6 bases from J, the gap between germline ends came to 9 bases.